This is a list of T cell receptor beta chains from one sample in a study of brain T cells in children with intractable seizures. The data were produced by immunoSEQ multiplex PCR, yet TCRdb's version contains in-frame clones alone and is incomplete. The sample holds a few hundred thousand clones, 93% seen once. Sequences were derived from peripheral blood, sampled more than 4 months after surgery. All receptors come from a boy under two years old with tuberous sclerosis and intractable seizures. The CDR3 runs from the conserved cysteine through the conserved F or W. A D gene is named only where the DNA matches it firmly. Not every row has a clone size; where given, it reads once, few, many or a size class.

d_call: TRBD2; v_call: TRBV3-1/TRBV3-2; j_call: TRBJ2-3; clone_size: few; cdr3_aa: CASSQDRAGGDTQYF; cdr3_nt: TGTGCCAGCAGCCAAGATCGGGCGGGAGGGGATACGCAGTATTTT
d_call: TRBD1; v_call: TRBV5-1; j_call: TRBJ1-6; clone_size: NA; cdr3_aa: CASSLAAGTGDSPLHF; cdr3_nt: TGCGCCAGCAGCTTGGCCGCCGGGACAGGCGATTCACCCCTCCACTTT
d_call: NA; v_call: TRBV7-3; j_call: TRBJ2-2; clone_size: NA; cdr3_aa: CASSSQGYSQDSGELFF; cdr3_nt: TGTGCCAGCAGCTCTCAAGGGTACTCCCAGGACTCCGGGGAGCTGTTTTTT
d_call: NA; v_call: TRBV29-1; j_call: TRBJ2-3; clone_size: NA; cdr3_aa: CSVCGGSGYTDTQYF; cdr3_nt: TGCAGCGTTTGTGGGGGGAGCGGCTACACAGATACGCAGTATTTT
d_call: NA; v_call: TRBV30; j_call: TRBJ1-5; clone_size: NA; cdr3_aa: CAWSERGNNQPQHF; cdr3_nt: TGTGCCTGGAGTGAGAGGGGAAACAATCAGCCCCAGCATTTT
d_call: NA; v_call: TRBV18; j_call: TRBJ1-1; clone_size: NA; cdr3_aa: CASSPGRRVNTEAFF; cdr3_nt: TGTGCCAGCTCACCGGGACGCAGAGTGAACACTGAAGCTTTCTTT
d_call: NA; v_call: TRBV3-1/TRBV3-2; j_call: TRBJ2-1; clone_size: NA; cdr3_aa: CASSQRYHQADNEQFF; cdr3_nt: TGTGCCAGCAGTCAGAGGTACCACCAAGCTGACAATGAGCAGTTCTTC
d_call: NA; v_call: TRBV29-1; j_call: TRBJ1-2; clone_size: NA; cdr3_aa: CSVEESGLKLGYTF; cdr3_nt: TGCAGCGTTGAGGAATCGGGACTCAAATTGGGCTACACCTTC
d_call: TRBD1; v_call: TRBV7-8; j_call: TRBJ1-1; clone_size: NA; cdr3_aa: CASSFTPGTGGTEAFF; cdr3_nt: TGTGCCAGCAGCTTTACCCCCGGGACAGGGGGGACTGAAGCTTTCTTT
d_call: NA; v_call: TRBV6-5; j_call: TRBJ1-2; clone_size: NA; cdr3_aa: CASTGRHGYTF; cdr3_nt: TGTGCCAGCACTGGCAGGCATGGCTACACCTTC
d_call: NA; v_call: TRBV6-2/TRBV6-3; j_call: TRBJ2-3; clone_size: NA; cdr3_aa: CASSSRDTDTQYF; cdr3_nt: TGTGCCAGCAGTAGCAGGGACACAGATACGCAGTATTTT
d_call: NA; v_call: TRBV9; j_call: TRBJ1-6; clone_size: NA; cdr3_aa: CASSPLDRRVSPLHF; cdr3_nt: TGTGCCAGCAGCCCTCTTGACCGGAGGGTTTCACCCCTCCACTTT
d_call: TRBD1; v_call: TRBV7-9; j_call: TRBJ1-1; clone_size: NA; cdr3_aa: CASSRQGANTEAFF; cdr3_nt: TGTGCCAGCAGCCGACAGGGGGCGAACACTGAAGCTTTCTTT
d_call: TRBD2; v_call: TRBV3-1/TRBV3-2; j_call: TRBJ2-2; clone_size: NA; cdr3_aa: CASSTLAGAGTGELFF; cdr3_nt: TGTGCCAGCAGCACACTAGCGGGAGCAGGTACCGGGGAGCTGTTTTTT
d_call: TRBD2; v_call: TRBV11-2; j_call: TRBJ2-1; clone_size: NA; cdr3_aa: CASSLVGSGTRDEQFF; cdr3_nt: TGTGCCAGCAGCTTAGTGGGGAGCGGGACCCGGGATGAGCAGTTCTTC
d_call: TRBD2; v_call: TRBV19; j_call: TRBJ2-2; clone_size: NA; cdr3_aa: CASTSGVAGVPYTGELFF; cdr3_nt: TGTGCCAGTACATCGGGAGTAGCGGGAGTCCCCTACACCGGGGAGCTGTTTTTT
d_call: NA; v_call: TRBV4-1; j_call: TRBJ1-1; clone_size: NA; cdr3_aa: CASSQTGWTEAFF; cdr3_nt: TGCGCCAGCAGCCAGACCGGGTGGACTGAAGCTTTCTTT
d_call: NA; v_call: TRBV11-2; j_call: TRBJ2-3; clone_size: NA; cdr3_aa: CASSYPGAAAQYF; cdr3_nt: TGTGCCAGCAGCTACCCCGGGGCAGCGGCGCAGTATTTT
d_call: NA; v_call: TRBV19; j_call: TRBJ2-5; clone_size: NA; cdr3_aa: CASSIPGGGVETQYF; cdr3_nt: TGTGCCAGTAGTATTCCAGGAGGGGGAGTTGAGACCCAGTACTTC
d_call: TRBD1; v_call: TRBV19; j_call: TRBJ2-7; clone_size: NA; cdr3_aa: CASRQGPLGEQYF; cdr3_nt: TGTGCCAGTCGACAGGGCCCCCTCGGCGAGCAGTACTTC
d_call: NA; v_call: TRBV21-1; j_call: TRBJ1-5; clone_size: few; cdr3_aa: CADTDRVDQPQHF; cdr3_nt: TGTGCCGACACCGACAGGGTGGATCAGCCCCAGCATTTT
d_call: NA; v_call: TRBV10-3; j_call: TRBJ2-5; clone_size: NA; cdr3_aa: CAISPGGEETQYF; cdr3_nt: TGTGCCATCAGTCCAGGTGGTGAGGAGACCCAGTACTTC
d_call: NA; v_call: TRBV5-1; j_call: TRBJ1-1; clone_size: NA; cdr3_aa: CASSLADSSLNTEAFF; cdr3_nt: TGCGCCAGCAGCTTGGCCGACAGTTCCTTGAACACTGAAGCTTTCTTT
d_call: NA; v_call: TRBV7-9; j_call: TRBJ1-2; clone_size: NA; cdr3_aa: CASSLVDQLGGYTF; cdr3_nt: TGTGCCAGCAGCTTAGTTGACCAACTGGGGGGCTACACCTTC
d_call: NA; v_call: TRBV11-3; j_call: TRBJ2-1; clone_size: NA; cdr3_aa: CASSLVRDQQFF; cdr3_nt: TGTGCCAGCAGCCTCGTCCGGGACCAGCAGTTCTTC
d_call: NA; v_call: TRBV7-9; j_call: TRBJ2-2; clone_size: NA; cdr3_aa: CASSPRWGPGELFF; cdr3_nt: TGTGCCAGCAGCCCGCGGTGGGGCCCCGGGGAGCTGTTTTTT
d_call: TRBD1; v_call: TRBV19; j_call: TRBJ1-2; clone_size: once; cdr3_aa: CASSIGAGGANYGYTF; cdr3_nt: TGTGCCAGTAGTATAGGCGCAGGGGGCGCAAACTATGGCTACACCTTC
d_call: TRBD1; v_call: TRBV9; j_call: TRBJ1-2; clone_size: NA; cdr3_aa: CASSGDRNYGYTF; cdr3_nt: TGTGCCAGCAGCGGGGACAGAAACTATGGCTACACCTTC
d_call: NA; v_call: TRBV18; j_call: TRBJ1-1; clone_size: NA; cdr3_aa: CASSPAENTEAFF; cdr3_nt: TGTGCCAGCTCACCCGCTGAGAACACTGAAGCTTTCTTT
d_call: NA; v_call: TRBV4-2; j_call: TRBJ2-5; clone_size: NA; cdr3_aa: CASSQVPQGGAYQETQYF; cdr3_nt: TGTGCCAGCAGCCAAGTACCACAGGGAGGAGCCTACCAAGAGACCCAGTACTTC
d_call: NA; v_call: TRBV7-9; j_call: TRBJ2-7; clone_size: NA; cdr3_aa: CASSRQLDGPYEQYF; cdr3_nt: TGTGCCAGCAGTCGTCAACTTGACGGACCCTACGAGCAGTACTTC
d_call: NA; v_call: TRBV9; j_call: TRBJ2-1; clone_size: NA; cdr3_aa: CASSVGGEGGVQFF; cdr3_nt: TGTGCCAGCAGCGTAGGAGGAGAAGGGGGGGTGCAGTTCTTC
d_call: TRBD1; v_call: TRBV3-1/TRBV3-2; j_call: TRBJ2-7; clone_size: once; cdr3_aa: CASSQVSGQGGHEQYF; cdr3_nt: TGTGCCAGCAGCCAAGTGTCGGGACAGGGTGGCCACGAGCAGTACTTC
d_call: NA; v_call: TRBV7-2; j_call: TRBJ2-7; clone_size: NA; cdr3_aa: CASSLFNEQAYEQYF; cdr3_nt: TGTGCCAGCAGCTTATTTAATGAACAGGCCTACGAGCAGTACTTC
d_call: NA; v_call: TRBV7-2; j_call: TRBJ2-3; clone_size: NA; cdr3_aa: CASSPGAEQYF; cdr3_nt: TGTGCCAGCAGCCCCGGGGCGGAGCAGTATTTT
d_call: TRBD1; v_call: TRBV30; j_call: TRBJ1-2; clone_size: NA; cdr3_aa: CAWHRDSKVVNYGYTF; cdr3_nt: TGTGCCTGGCACCGGGACAGCAAAGTAGTTAACTATGGCTACACCTTC
d_call: NA; v_call: TRBV6-1; j_call: TRBJ1-1; clone_size: NA; cdr3_aa: CASSETFDWEAFF; cdr3_nt: TGTGCCAGCAGTGAAACATTTGACTGGGAAGCTTTCTTT
d_call: NA; v_call: TRBV7-8; j_call: TRBJ2-2; clone_size: few; cdr3_aa: CASRPGAGTGELFF; cdr3_nt: TGTGCCAGCAGACCAGGGGCGGGCACCGGGGAGCTGTTTTTT
d_call: TRBD1; v_call: TRBV28; j_call: TRBJ1-2; clone_size: NA; cdr3_aa: CASITPGQSPNYGYTF; cdr3_nt: TGTGCCAGCATAACCCCGGGACAGTCCCCTAACTATGGCTACACCTTC
d_call: TRBD2; v_call: TRBV28; j_call: TRBJ2-1; clone_size: NA; cdr3_aa: CASTTSGRGSEQFF; cdr3_nt: TGTGCCAGCACAACTAGCGGGAGAGGCAGTGAGCAGTTCTTC
d_call: NA; v_call: TRBV5-8; j_call: TRBJ2-7; clone_size: once; cdr3_aa: CASSLYGTDPYEQYF; cdr3_nt: TGTGCCAGCAGCTTGTACGGGACCGACCCCTACGAGCAGTACTTC